Below are 25 T cell receptor beta chains sequenced from a single sample in a study of shared clonotypes between healthy human individuals. Method: immunoSEQ multiplex PCR; TCRdb's copy keeps in-frame clones and lacks some. This table has 1,400,000 or so clones, approximately 98.5% appearing once. Sample: naive CD4+ T cells sorted from blood. Noted subset: CD45RA+ positively selected. Receptors were obtained from a young man in good health.

V and J are TRBV7-9 and TRBJ2-2, with D perhaps being TRBD1 or TRBD2 (5 bases each). CDR1 and CDR2 (germline): SEHNR, FQNEAQ (reference sequence). Between the trimmed V and J ends, which lost 4 bases and 7 bases, there was a span of 7 bases. The CDR3 is 12 amino acids. CDR3 nucleotide sequence: TGTGCCAGCAGCTGGGGGAGCGGGGAGCTGTTTTTT. It codes for CASSWGSGELFF.

The J gene is TRBJ2-1, the V gene TRBV29-1, with TRBD1 matching over 11 bases. Germline trimming cut 7 bases from V and 4 bases from J; bases unmatched to any gene: 6. The CDR3 totals 14 residues. The germline gives CDR1 SQVTM, CDR2 ANQGSEA. Written as DNA, the CDR3 is TGCAGCGCCACCGGGACAGGGGGATACAATGAGCAGTTCTTC. Its protein product is CSATGTGGYNEQFF.

This chain links TRBV28 with TRBJ1-2, with no clear D. Per germline, CDR1 MDHEN and CDR2 SYDVKM. The V gene lost 2 bases and the J gene lost 2 bases, with 3 bases spanning the gap. The CDR3 runs 12 residues. CDR3 loop: CASSLQNYGYTF. In DNA, the CDR3 is TGTGCCAGCAGTTTACAGAACTATGGCTACACCTTC.

The chain has TRBV6-1 and TRBJ2-3; 10 bases fit TRBD2. V was clipped by 8 bases and J by 0 bases; unmatched bases: 5. The CDR3 sequence is 15 residues long. Germline loops: CDR1 MNHNS, CDR2 SASEGT. This CDR3 reads CASGGLADSTDTQYF. CDR3 coding DNA: TGTGCCAGCGGCGGACTAGCGGATAGCACAGATACGCAGTATTTT.

The chain uses TRBV30 and TRBJ1-1; D gene unclear. The CDR3 has 13 residues. V was trimmed by 4 bases and J by 0 bases, leaving 9 bases between them. Germline lookup yields CDR1 GTSNPN and CDR2 SVGIG (reference sequence). CDR3 sequence (DNA): TGTGCCTGGAAGGTATCACTGAACACTGAAGCTTTCTTT. Amino acid sequence: CAWKVSLNTEAFF. Looking up the rest from reference TRBV30 and TRBJ1-1 gives the full variable domain: SQTIHQWPATLVQPVGSPLSLECTVEGTSNPNLYWYRQAAGRGLQLLFYSVGIGQISSEVPQNLSASRPQDRQFILSSKKLLLSDSGFYLCAWKVSLNTEAFFGQGTRLTVV.

V gene TRBV19 combines with J gene TRBJ1-4, with 8 positions matching TRBD1. V was pared by 5 bases and J by 5 bases, with 7 bases of the junction left unmatched. Germline CDR1 is LNHDA and CDR2 is SQIVND (reference sequence). This CDR3 has 15 amino acids. The CDR3, as DNA: TGTGCCAGTAGTGCGAGACAGGGGCGGAATGAAAAACTGTTTTTT. This encodes CASSARQGRNEKLFF.

The chain carries TRBV5-1 and TRBJ1-1; D remains unclear. CDR1 and CDR2 from the germline V gene are SGHRS and YFSETQ. This CDR3 comprises 14 residues. Trimming took off 4 bases at V and 2 bases at J, with 12 bases between the two ends. In nucleotides, the CDR3 is TGCGCCAGCAGCCCGGGGAGAATAAACACTGAAGCTTTCTTT. This encodes CASSPGRINTEAFF.

The CDR3 reads CASVQTGPNNEQFF. DNA for the CDR3: TGTGCCAGTGTACAGACAGGACCAAACAATGAGCAGTTCTTC. The chain has TRBV19 and TRBJ2-1, with D maybe TRBD1 (6 bases). V was clipped by 8 bases and J by 5 bases, with 16 bases between them. Germline CDR1 is LNHDA and CDR2 is SQIVND (reference sequence). This CDR3 has 14 amino acids.

The V and J genes are TRBV12-5 and TRBJ2-5; tentatively, D is TRBD2 (6 bases). Trimming removed 3 bases from V and 7 bases from J, with 9 bases in between. The CDR3 is made up of 12 amino acids. Germline CDR1 and CDR2: LGHNT and FRNRAP. This CDR3 reads CASGFSGGTQYF. CDR3 nucleotide sequence: TGTGCTAGTGGTTTCTCCGGGGGGACCCAGTACTTC.

The chain links TRBV15 to TRBJ2-1, with TRBD2 matching 9 bases. Germline CDR1 is LNHNV and CDR2 is YYDKDF (reference sequence). The CDR3 loop spans 15 amino acids. With V trimmed by 0 bases and J by 9 bases, 6 bases remained unmatched. CDR3 region: CATSREREGLGEQFF. The CDR3 DNA sequence: TGTGCCACCAGCAGAGAGCGGGAGGGCCTGGGTGAGCAGTTCTTC.

V usage is TRBV5-6 and J usage is TRBJ2-7, with no clear D. The CDR3 consists of 16 residues. Germline CDR1 SGHDT, CDR2 YYEEEE. Trimming took 0 bases from V and 2 from J, leaving 15 bases between them. CDR3 coding DNA: TGTGCCAGCAGCTTGGGCCCCCAAAAACCGCCCTACGAGCAGTACTTC. Translating it yields CASSLGPQKPPYEQYF.

The rearrangement joins TRBV2 to TRBJ1-4; 11 positions agree with TRBD1. This CDR3 is built from 17 residues. J was trimmed by 3 bases and V by 6 bases; bases with no gene match: 9. CDR1 is SNHLY, CDR2 FYNNEI, per germline. The CDR3 sequence: CASRGKPGQGANEKLFF. Written as DNA, the CDR3 is TGTGCCAGCAGGGGAAAGCCGGGACAGGGGGCTAATGAAAAACTGTTTTTT.

The rearrangement links TRBV7-9 to TRBJ2-2; D is unclear. The CDR3 is 15 amino acids. Trimming shortened V by 3 bases and J by 3 bases, and 11 bases separated the two germline ends. Germline CDR1 reads SEHNR; CDR2 reads FQNEAQ (reference sequence). The CDR3: CASSFRSQYTGELFF. The CDR3 DNA reads TGTGCCAGCAGCTTCCGTTCACAGTACACCGGGGAGCTGTTTTTT.

This chain connects TRBV18 to TRBJ2-7; D gene ambiguous. Germline CDR1 and CDR2: KGHSH and LQKENI. CDR3 length: 16 amino acids. Deletions cut 1 base from V and 3 bases from J, with 16 bases between. CDR3: CASSPRSRTIIYEQYF. CDR3 bases: TGTGCCAGCTCACCACGGAGTCGGACCATAATCTACGAGCAGTACTTC.

The chain uses TRBV5-4 and TRBJ1-1; a weak D match, TRBD1 (6 bases). CDR1 is SGHNT and CDR2 is YYREEE in the germline V gene (reference sequence). Trimming left V 0 bases short and J 6 bases short, with 15 bases between. This CDR3 has 15 residues. The CDR3 DNA reads as TGTGCCAGCAGCTTGGCAAACAGGGAATTCGCTGAAGCTTTCTTT. It yields the protein CASSLANREFAEAFF.

The chain joins TRBV7-6 to TRBJ1-4; perhaps TRBD1 as D (6 bases). V shed 0 bases and J shed 7 bases, with 9 bases lying between them. Germline CDR1 is SGHVS and CDR2 is FNYEAQ. This CDR3 spans 14 amino acids. The CDR3 DNA sequence: TGTGCCAGCAGCTTAGCGGGGGCGCTTGAAAAACTGTTTTTT. Translated: CASSLAGALEKLFF.

CDR3 protein: CASSFLREGQETQYF. The CDR3 nucleotides are TGTGCCAGCAGCTTCCTGAGGGAAGGCCAAGAGACCCAGTACTTC. The chain recombines TRBV7-9 with TRBJ2-5; maybe TRBD2 (5 bases). The CDR3 contains 15 residues. V lost 3 bases and J lost 1, with 12 bases in between. CDR1 and CDR2 from the germline V gene are SEHNR and FQNEAQ (reference sequence).

This rearrangement joins TRBV18 to TRBJ2-5; 7 bases map to TRBD2. This CDR3 spans 17 amino acids. J lost 5 bases, V lost 2 bases, and 14 bases had no gene match. Germline values: CDR1 KGHSH, CDR2 LQKENI. The CDR3: CASSPMVDPGGLETQYF. The CDR3 DNA is TGTGCCAGCTCACCAATGGTGGACCCGGGGGGTTTGGAGACCCAGTACTTC.

The chain couples TRBV5-6 to TRBJ2-2, with D tentatively TRBD1 (5 bases). This CDR3 has 15 residues. Trimming pared 1 base from V and 7 bases from J, leaving 14 bases between. The germline gives CDR1 SGHDT, CDR2 YYEEEE. The CDR3 coding sequence is TGTGCCAGCAGCTTGCGACAGCGCTTTGTCGGGGAGCTGTTTTTT. Amino acid sequence: CASSLRQRFVGELFF.

The V call is TRBV18, the J call TRBJ1-1; TRBD1 matches 8 bases. The CDR3 totals 14 residues. Losses at the gene ends were 2 bases for V and 10 bases for J; bases not matched to a gene: 9. Germline CDR1 reads KGHSH; CDR2 reads LQKENI. CDR3 nucleotide sequence: TGTGCCAGCTCACCATCAAACAGGGGGGCTTCAGCTTTCTTT. It is translated as CASSPSNRGASAFF.

The CDR3 sequence: CASSQGLAANVLTF. DNA of the CDR3: TGCGCCAGCAGCCAGGGACTAGCGGCCAACGTCCTGACTTTC. The V gene is TRBV10-2, the J gene TRBJ2-6; TRBD2 agrees at 9 bases. Trimming at V came to 6 bases and at J to 6 bases, leaving 3 bases not matched to a gene. Germline CDR1 WSHSY, CDR2 SAAADI. The CDR3 consists of 14 residues.

V and J are TRBV7-2 and TRBJ2-7; tentatively, D is TRBD2 (5 bases). V gave up 4 bases and J gave up 3 bases, with 25 bases separating them. There are 18 residues in the CDR3. Per germline, CDR1 SGHTA and CDR2 FQGNSA. The CDR3 here is CASSSAIGSSISFYEQYF. The CDR3 DNA reads as TGTGCCAGCAGCTCCGCCATCGGGTCTAGCATTTCCTTCTACGAGCAGTACTTC.

The chain combines TRBV5-1 with TRBJ2-2; D is unclear. The CDR3 length is 17 residues. Germline assignment: CDR1 SGHRS and CDR2 YFSETQ. V was trimmed by 1 base and J by 5 bases, leaving 18 bases between them. DNA of the CDR3: TGCGCCAGCAGCTTGCCGGCAGAGTCCTCGCCAACCGGGGAGCTGTTTTTT. Its translation is CASSLPAESSPTGELFF.

The chain combines TRBV19 with TRBJ2-5; D is possibly TRBD2 (7 bases). This CDR3 is built from 15 residues. Germline-derived CDR1 and CDR2 are LNHDA and SQIVND (reference sequence). The germline V and J ends were trimmed by 8 bases and 2 bases, with 18 bases remaining between them. CDR3 nucleotides: TGTGCCAGTTCACCCCTCGGGGGGCGACAAGAGACCCAGTACTTC. This encodes CASSPLGGRQETQYF.

The V call is TRBV2, the J call TRBJ2-7, with D hard to call. Germline CDR1 is SNHLY and CDR2 is FYNNEI. The CDR3 has 13 amino acids. Trimming left V 5 bases short and J 0 bases short, with 8 bases between. The CDR3 DNA is TGTGCCAGCAGTAAGACTTACTCCTACGAGCAGTACTTC. Translation: CASSKTYSYEQYF.